What follows are 32 T cell receptor beta chains derived from one specimen sequenced in a study of cytotoxic CD8 clonotypes in ibrutinib-treated CLL. Assay: immunoSEQ multiplex PCR; the TCRdb copy retains only in-frame clones and omits some. The top ten clones hold around 3% of a sample with 150,000 or so clones, around nine tenths of them seen once. The material sequenced was PBMCs, taken at disease progression, from a patient treated with ibrutinib. Every receptor here comes from a human donor with chronic lymphocytic leukemia.

This chain connects TRBV28 to TRBJ1-1; the match to TRBD1 covers 10 bases. Germline V CDR1 and CDR2: MDHEN, SYDVKM. The CDR3 runs to 14 residues. The J segment lost 4 bases and the V segment lost 3 bases, leaving 2 bases of the junction unmatched. In nucleotides, the CDR3 is TGTGCCAGCAGTTTGAGACAGGGGGCCACTGAAGCTTTCTTT. Its translation: CASSLRQGATEAFF.

The V gene is TRBV10-1, the J gene TRBJ2-3, with D maybe TRBD2 (6 bases). This CDR3 is 16 amino acids long. V lost 6 bases and J 2 bases, leaving 18 bases between the germline ends. Germline V gives CDR1 WNHNN, CDR2 SYGVQD (reference sequence). The CDR3 spells CASSPVGGTDTDTQYF. CDR3 coding DNA: TGCGCCAGCAGCCCCGTCGGCGGGACGGACACAGATACGCAGTATTTT.

V and J are TRBV5-1 and TRBJ1-5; D is perhaps TRBD1 (5 bases). This CDR3 is 14 amino acids long. Germline V gene sequence: CDR1 SGHRS, CDR2 YFSETQ. Trimming shortened V by 0 bases and J by 6 bases, and 10 bases separated the two germline ends. The CDR3 sequence: CASSLEGVRQPQHF. CDR3 DNA: TGCGCCAGCAGCTTGGAAGGGGTTCGTCAGCCCCAGCATTTT.

The chain is built from TRBV6-5 and TRBJ2-2; D gene ambiguous. Trimming stripped 6 bases from V and 0 bases from J, with 8 bases between. Germline loops: CDR1 MNHEY, CDR2 SVGAGI. The CDR3 has 14 amino acids. CDR3 sequence: CASSPTANTGELFF. As DNA, the CDR3 is TGTGCCAGCAGCCCGACTGCGAACACCGGGGAGCTGTTTTTT.

This clone was found once. The chain employs TRBV19 and TRBJ1-2; 7 bases agree with TRBD1. The CDR3 is 15 residues long. Germline V gene lookup returns CDR1 LNHDA and CDR2 SQIVND (reference sequence). V lost 5 bases and J lost 3; bases outside the gene matches: 9. CDR3 region: CASSPRQGSHYGYTF. As DNA, the CDR3 is TGTGCCAGTAGTCCTCGACAGGGCTCTCACTATGGCTACACCTTC.

This clone appeared a single time. The genes are TRBV11-3 and TRBJ2-7, with D perhaps matching TRBD1 (6 bases). The CDR3 is 15 amino acids. Germline-derived CDR1 and CDR2 are SGHNT and YENEEA. V was pared by 1 base and J by 3 bases, with 13 bases between. The CDR3 loop reads CASSLARDTDYEQYF. Here the CDR3 DNA reads TGTGCCAGCAGCTTAGCCCGGGACACAGACTACGAGCAGTACTTC.

The genes are TRBV4-3 and TRBJ2-1, with 7 nucleotides matching TRBD2. Germline CDR1 is LGHNA and CDR2 is YSLEER. The ends lost 1 base at V and 7 bases at J; junction bases unmatched: 7. The CDR3 loop spans 15 amino acids. This chain's CDR3 is CASSQAGGRWNEQFF. CDR3 DNA sequence: TGCGCCAGCAGCCAAGCGGGAGGTCGCTGGAATGAGCAGTTCTTC.

This clone has a handful of counts. The V gene is TRBV19, the J gene TRBJ1-5; maybe TRBD1 (6 bases). V lost 9 bases to trimming and J lost 5 bases, with 11 bases between them. This CDR3 comprises 12 residues. Looked up from germline, CDR1 is LNHDA and CDR2 is SQIVND (reference sequence). The chain's CDR3 is CASTDRYQPQHF. CDR3 bases: TGTGCCAGCACCGACAGGTATCAGCCCCAGCATTTT.

This chain connects TRBV29-1 to TRBJ2-7; 7 bases are shared with TRBD2. Germline trimming cut 4 bases from V and 1 base from J; bases unmatched to any gene: 4. There are 13 residues in the CDR3. The germline V gene has CDR1 SQVTM and CDR2 ANQGSEA. The CDR3 spells CSVGVGGSYEQYF. CDR3 bases: TGCAGCGTTGGTGTGGGAGGGTCCTACGAGCAGTACTTC.

CDR3 bases: TGTGCCAGTAGTCCCCGGGACGCTAGAAACAATGAGCAGTTCTTC. Amino acids: CASSPRDARNNEQFF. V usage is TRBV19 and J usage is TRBJ2-1; D is perhaps TRBD1 or TRBD2 (5 bases each). V lost 5 bases and J lost 5, with 16 bases in between. The length of the CDR3 is 15 residues. Germline values: CDR1 LNHDA, CDR2 SQIVND (reference sequence).

The rearrangement joins TRBV5-5 to TRBJ2-3; TRBD2 agrees at 12 bases. V was pared by 5 bases and J by 2 bases, with 9 bases of the junction left unmatched. Germline V gene sequence: CDR1 SGHKS, CDR2 YYEKEE (reference sequence). The CDR3 spans 17 residues. The DNA for the CDR3 is TGTGCCAGCAGTTTCCTCGGACTAGCGGGGTACACAGATACGCAGTATTTT. It yields the protein CASSFLGLAGYTDTQYF.

The chain links TRBV7-9 to TRBJ1-4; TRBD1 aligns across 11 bases. Trimming removed 3 bases from V and 12 bases from J; junction bases left unmatched: 6. Looked up from germline, CDR1 is SEHNR and CDR2 is FQNEAQ (reference sequence). The CDR3 length is 14 residues. Here the CDR3 reads CASSLDRGRVELFF. As DNA, the CDR3 is TGTGCCAGCAGCTTGGACAGGGGGCGCGTGGAACTGTTTTTT. Together with reference TRBV7-9 and TRBJ1-4, the CDR3 gives the full variable domain: DTGVSQNPRHKITKRGQNVTFRCDPISEHNRLYWYRQTLGQGPEFLTYFQNEAQLEKSRLLSDRFSAERPKGSFSTLEIQRTEQGDSAMYLCASSLDRGRVELFFGSGTQLSVL.

This chain's CDR3 is CASSPTQGRVYEQYF. In nucleotides, the CDR3 is TGTGCCAGCAGCCCCACGCAAGGCAGGGTATACGAGCAGTACTTC. The genes are TRBV14 and TRBJ2-7; tentative D call: TRBD1 (5 bases). The CDR3 sequence is 15 residues long. V lost 4 bases to trimming and J lost 4 bases, with 17 bases between them. CDR1 is SGHDN and CDR2 is FVKESK in the germline V gene.

The V and J genes are TRBV6-1 and TRBJ2-7; TRBD1 matches 9 bases. Looked up from germline, CDR1 is MNHNS and CDR2 is SASEGT. V trimming: 1 base; J trimming: 7 bases; junction bases outside the gene matches: 5. The CDR3 contains 14 residues. The CDR3 here is CASSEEDRGWEQYF. The CDR3 bases are TGTGCCAGCAGTGAAGAGGACAGGGGATGGGAGCAGTACTTC.

The chain employs TRBV4-1 and TRBJ2-5, with D perhaps TRBD2 (6 bases). Trimming stripped 4 bases from V and 5 bases from J, with 14 bases between. The CDR3 consists of 14 residues. CDR1 is MGHRA, CDR2 YSYEKL, per germline. The CDR3 bases are TGCGCCAGCAGCCCTCCGGGAGACAGCGAGACCCAGTACTTC. Encoded protein: CASSPPGDSETQYF.

The V gene is TRBV27, the J gene TRBJ2-1; 13 bases are a match to TRBD2. This CDR3 comprises 16 residues. J was trimmed by 8 bases and V by 4 bases; bases with no gene match: 8. Germline CDR1 MNHEY, CDR2 SMNVEV (reference sequence). CDR3 protein: CASSWARTSGSDEQFF. The CDR3 coding sequence is TGTGCCAGCAGTTGGGCGAGGACTAGCGGGAGTGATGAGCAGTTCTTC.

The chain links TRBV28 to TRBJ2-1; D possibly matches TRBD1 or TRBD2 (5 bases each). CDR3 length equals 14 residues. Trimming took 7 bases from V and 4 from J, leaving 14 bases between them. Germline CDR1 and CDR2: MDHEN and SYDVKM. CDR3 coding DNA: TGTGCCAGCACCCCGGGACCTATATACAATGAGCAGTTCTTC. Protein: CASTPGPIYNEQFF.

The chain carries TRBV7-2 and TRBJ1-1; possible D gene TRBD1, 5 bases. The V and J ends lost 2 bases and 11 bases respectively, with 12 bases between them. CDR3 length equals 12 residues. Germline V gene lookup returns CDR1 SGHTA and CDR2 FQGNSA. CDR3 bases: TGTGCCAGCAGCTTAAAAGGGGTCGGGGCTTTCTTT. It is translated as CASSLKGVGAFF.

The chain recombines TRBV28 with TRBJ2-1, with 9 bases lining up with TRBD1. The CDR3 contains 11 residues. V was pared by 9 bases and J by 10 bases, with 4 bases of the junction left unmatched. CDR1 and CDR2 (germline): MDHEN, SYDVKM. CDR3 sequence: CASTGQGEQFF. The CDR3 coding sequence is TGTGCCAGTACGGGACAGGGCGAGCAGTTCTTC.

This clone was detected once. The rearrangement links TRBV4-3 to TRBJ2-6; a possible D gene is TRBD1 (5 bases). With 0 bases removed from V and 0 bases from J, the gap between germline ends came to 12 bases. The CDR3 sequence is 18 residues long. Germline-derived CDR1 and CDR2 are LGHNA and YSLEER. The CDR3 sequence: CASSQEWGYHSGANVLTF. The CDR3 DNA is TGCGCCAGCAGCCAAGAATGGGGCTATCACTCTGGGGCCAACGTCCTGACTTTC.

The chain employs TRBV10-3 and TRBJ2-7; 9 nucleotides agree with TRBD1. J gave up 5 bases and V 9 bases, and 8 bases lay outside the gene matches. This CDR3 has 13 amino acids. Germline CDR1 ENHRY, CDR2 SYGVKD. The CDR3 bases are TGTGCCATTCGGGACAGGGAAACAGACGAGCAGTACTTC. Translated, it gives CAIRDRETDEQYF.

The rearrangement joins TRBV28 to TRBJ1-5; D gene unclear. The CDR3 length is 11 residues. The germline V gene has CDR1 MDHEN and CDR2 SYDVKM. Trimming shortened V by 6 bases and J by 8 bases, and 8 bases separated the two germline ends. CDR3 sequence reads: CASSSGEPQHF. The CDR3 nucleotides are TGTGCCAGCAGCTCCGGGGAGCCCCAGCATTTT.

This rearrangement joins TRBV5-6 to TRBJ1-4; D remains unclear. V lost 1 base, J lost 8 bases, and 9 bases lay in between. The germline V gene has CDR1 SGHDT and CDR2 YYEEEE. This CDR3 has 13 amino acids. CDR3 amino acids: CASSLLWAEKLFF. The DNA for the CDR3 is TGTGCCAGCAGCTTGTTGTGGGCGGAAAAACTGTTTTTT.

The chain has TRBV6-1 and TRBJ1-2; TRBD1 agrees at 8 bases. The CDR3 consists of 12 residues. The V gene's germline CDR1 is MNHNS and CDR2 SASEGT. V gave up 11 bases and J gave up 7 bases; unmatched junction bases: 9. The chain's CDR3 is CASTRTGSGYTF. For the CDR3, the DNA is TGTGCCTCCACCCGGACAGGGAGTGGCTACACCTTC.

The chain employs TRBV15 and TRBJ2-7, with 7 bases aligning to TRBD1. V gave up 11 bases and J gave up 1 base; unmatched junction bases: 11. Germline V gene sequence: CDR1 LNHNV, CDR2 YYDKDF (reference sequence). The CDR3 is 14 residues long. The CDR3 protein is CASGRDSGSYEQYF. The CDR3 region has the DNA TGTGCCTCGGGTAGGGACAGTGGGTCCTACGAGCAGTACTTC.

The V and J genes are TRBV4-1 and TRBJ2-7; 15 nucleotides align to TRBD2. The CDR3 covers 18 residues. CDR1 MGHRA and CDR2 YSYEKL come from the germline V gene. The ends lost 1 base at V and 7 bases at J; junction bases unmatched: 11. The CDR3 DNA sequence: TGCGCCAGCAGCCAAGTGGACATGGGACTAGCGGGAGGAAAGGAGCAGTACTTC. Amino acids: CASSQVDMGLAGGKEQYF.

The chain has TRBV5-6 and TRBJ2-7; 8 bases agree with TRBD2. Germline-derived CDR1 and CDR2 are SGHDT and YYEEEE. The V gene end was trimmed by 4 bases and the J gene end by 1 base; junction bases not matched to a gene: 4. The CDR3 is 14 residues long. The CDR3 spells CASSRAGASYEQYF. CDR3 in DNA: TGTGCCAGCAGCCGAGCGGGAGCGTCCTACGAGCAGTACTTC.

This clone was observed a single time. This chain links TRBV7-6 with TRBJ2-1; D possibly corresponds to TRBD2 (6 bases). The germline V gene has CDR1 SGHVS and CDR2 FNYEAQ. V lost 6 bases, J lost 5 bases, and 14 bases lay in between. The CDR3 spans 14 residues. This CDR3 is CASRSGDINNEQFF. CDR3 coding DNA: TGTGCCAGCAGGTCGGGAGATATAAACAATGAGCAGTTCTTC. Together with reference TRBV7-6 and TRBJ2-1, the CDR3 gives the full variable domain: GAGVSQSPRYKVTKRGQDVALRCDPISGHVSLYWYRQALGQGPEFLTYFNYEAQQDKSGLPNDRFSAERPEGSISTLTIQRTEQRDSAMYRCASRSGDINNEQFFGPGTRLTVL.

This clone was detected only once. J is TRBJ2-7 and V is TRBV5-6; D possibly corresponds to TRBD2 (6 bases). The germline V and J ends were trimmed by 0 bases and 6 bases, with 10 bases remaining between them. Germline assignment: CDR1 SGHDT and CDR2 YYEEEE. The CDR3 spans 13 residues. The CDR3 protein is CASSLAPGVEQYF. In DNA, the CDR3 is TGTGCCAGCAGCTTGGCCCCGGGGGTCGAGCAGTACTTC.

The chain is built from TRBV10-2 and TRBJ2-7; 10 bases fit TRBD2. V lost 6 bases, J lost 3 bases, and 8 bases stayed unmatched. The germline V gene has CDR1 WSHSY and CDR2 SAAADI. The CDR3 consists of 15 residues. The CDR3 sequence: CASRPGSSGSYEQYF. DNA for the CDR3: TGCGCCAGCAGGCCGGGGTCTAGCGGGAGCTACGAGCAGTACTTC.

The rearrangement links TRBV6-5 to TRBJ1-3, with a possible D match to TRBD1 (6 bases). CDR3 length: 15 residues. Trimming stripped 8 bases from V and 4 bases from J, with 18 bases between. Germline V gives CDR1 MNHEY, CDR2 SVGAGI. The chain's CDR3 is CASATGGLGGNTIYF. The CDR3 DNA is TGTGCCAGCGCAACCGGGGGGCTGGGGGGAAACACCATATATTTT.

The chain is built from TRBV28 and TRBJ2-1; 7 nucleotides align to TRBD2. Unmatched junction bases numbered 10, after V lost 5 bases and J lost 9 bases. The CDR3 spans 14 residues. Germline V gene lookup returns CDR1 MDHEN and CDR2 SYDVKM. The CDR3 DNA is TGTGCCAGCAGTCTGGGGCGGGAGCTCGGTGAGCAGTTCTTC. Protein: CASSLGRELGEQFF.